The T cell receptor (beta chain) described here comes from a study of beta chain features in type 1 diabetes. Findings and caveats of the study: Within each of all four CD4+ subsets, Type 1 diabetes patients had TCRB CDR3s that were moderately but significantly shorter. PCR might pick shorter templates more often, in the same way for patients and controls.

Germline V CDR1 and CDR2: SGHAT, FQNNGV. The CDR3 totals 16 residues. Trimming took off 5 bases at V and 2 bases at J, with 18 bases between the two ends. Reverse transcribing all isolated RNA meant expressed TCRB transcripts were sequenced. Method: immunoSEQ multiplex PCR; TCRdb's copy keeps in-frame clones and lacks some. The sample has hundreds of thousands of clones, roughly 30% seen once. This clone was detected once. Its antigen remains unidentified. The material sequenced was naive CD4+ T cells from blood. The receptor was isolated from a young man in good health. The J gene is TRBJ1-2, the V gene TRBV11-2; possible D gene TRBD1, 5 bases. The DNA for the CDR3 is TGTGCCAGCAGCCTGTTAGGGGTGCTCCAGAACTATGGCTACACCTTC. As protein: CASSLLGVLQNYGYTF.